The present entry profiles one T cell receptor (beta chain) with its context. This sample was included in a study of blood T cell repertoires in COVID-19. Study as a whole: Both acute and convalescent COVID-19 samples were obtained from the United States, Italy and Spain.

This CDR3 has 15 amino acids. The V segment lost 1 base and the J segment 4 bases; nucleotides outside the gene matches: 2. CDR1 and CDR2 (germline): SGHTA, FQGNSA. Original analysis: How many nucleated cells were present was estimated from reference gene primer amplification. Profiling relied on immunoSEQ multiplex PCR, and the TCRdb table lists in-frame clones only, not all of them. D and trimming were read from the DNA, whereas the V and J calls and clone size are those reported in that table. The table has 120,000 or so clones, approximately 80% seen once. The chain couples TRBV7-2 to TRBJ2-1; 9 nucleotides align to TRBD2. Material for sequencing was peripheral blood. This sequence originates from a human donor in a cohort sampled during active COVID-19. As DNA, the CDR3 is TGTGCCAGCAGCTTAGGACTAGCGGATTACAATGAGCAGTTCTTC. Amino acid sequence: CASSLGLADYNEQFF.